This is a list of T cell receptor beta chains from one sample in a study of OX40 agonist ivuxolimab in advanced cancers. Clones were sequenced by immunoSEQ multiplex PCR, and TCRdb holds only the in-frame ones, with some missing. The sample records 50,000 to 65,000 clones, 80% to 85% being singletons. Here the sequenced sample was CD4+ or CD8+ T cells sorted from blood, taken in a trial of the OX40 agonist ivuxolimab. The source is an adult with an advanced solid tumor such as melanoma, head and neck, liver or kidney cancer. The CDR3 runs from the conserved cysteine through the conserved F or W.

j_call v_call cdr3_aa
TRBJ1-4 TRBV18 CASSPNEKLFF
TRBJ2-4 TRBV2 CASSVGYPKNIQYF
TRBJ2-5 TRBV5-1 CASRRRTSGVGGETQYF
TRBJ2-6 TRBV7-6 CASSLLAGAGANVLTF
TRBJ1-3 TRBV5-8 CASSPRQAQPIYF
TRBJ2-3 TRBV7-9 CASSARTGGDTQYF
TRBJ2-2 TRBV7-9 CASSQDKNTGELFF
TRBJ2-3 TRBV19 CASSVDRTGGGTQYF
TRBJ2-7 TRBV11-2 CASSFSTGYGYEQYF
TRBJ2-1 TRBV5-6 CASSFDAGSSYNEQFF
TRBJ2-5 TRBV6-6 CASVSQGETQYF
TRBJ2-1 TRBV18 CASSPGLYNEQFF
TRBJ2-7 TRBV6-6 CASSLYRGPRYEQYF
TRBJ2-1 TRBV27 CASSSRSRTSGSSYNEQFF
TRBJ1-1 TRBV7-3 CASSLRGGEAFF
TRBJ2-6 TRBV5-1 CASSLRGPGANVLTF
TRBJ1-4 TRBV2 CASSDLGTANEKLFF
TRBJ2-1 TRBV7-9 CASSLVRLMDPIRDNEQFF
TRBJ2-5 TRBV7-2 CASSSTGQRKETQYF
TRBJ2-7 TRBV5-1 CASSLDYGQSYEQYF
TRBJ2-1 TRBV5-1 CASSLGSSGYNEQFF
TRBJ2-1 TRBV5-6 CASSLVGGTVIGPYNEQFF
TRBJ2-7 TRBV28 CASSFPAARPSYEQYF
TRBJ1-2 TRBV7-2 CASSQSGGAHGYTF
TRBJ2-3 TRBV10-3 CAISDRGLDSTDTQYF
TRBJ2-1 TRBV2 CASSPLGLAGENEQFF
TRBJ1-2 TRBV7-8 CASSSTYRTGRIIYGYTF
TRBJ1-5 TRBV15 CATSRGDRGGEPQHF
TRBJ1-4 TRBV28 CASSFEGGRVEKLFF
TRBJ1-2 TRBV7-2 CASSPLGGAGGYTF
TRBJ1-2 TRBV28 CASTPGGALPGYGYTF
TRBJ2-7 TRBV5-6 CASSDTGTGGYEQYF
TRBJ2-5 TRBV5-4 CASRTGTEETQYF
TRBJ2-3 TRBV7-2 CASRQEEGTDTQYF
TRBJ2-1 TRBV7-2 CASSLYGSLNEQFF
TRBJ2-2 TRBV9 CASSVGLAGGPDTGELFF
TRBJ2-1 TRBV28 CASSYAPPLLAGTGNEQFF
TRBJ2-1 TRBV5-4 CASSLASFSSYNEQFF
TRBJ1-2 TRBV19 CASSIVGSLSPGYGYTF
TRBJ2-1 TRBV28 CASSFGGGPFSSEQFF
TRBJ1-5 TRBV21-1 CASSPHKEGGQGQPQHF
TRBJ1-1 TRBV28 CASSFPPTGGWNTEAFF
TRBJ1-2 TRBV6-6 CASSYDALRPTF
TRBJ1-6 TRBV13 CASTVGQGGISPLHF
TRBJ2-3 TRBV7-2 CASSLGLRGVGEYF
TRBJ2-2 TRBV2 CASSASGGDTGELFF
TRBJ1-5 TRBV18 CASSRSGSNQPQHF
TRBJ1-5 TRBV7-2 CASSLDGSNQPQHF
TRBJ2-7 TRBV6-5 CASSPSRGTYEQYF
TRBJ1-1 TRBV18 CASSPTEIGGAATEAFF
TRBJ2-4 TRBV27 CASRSGTGLNIQYF
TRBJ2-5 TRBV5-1 CASSSQGFGETQYF
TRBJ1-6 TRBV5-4 CASSLVGDNSPLHF